The 29 T cell receptor beta chains below were found in one sample sequenced in a study of blood T cell repertoires in COVID-19. The method was immunoSEQ multiplex PCR; TCRdb's version includes in-frame clones alone and lacks a portion of them. The sample shows approximately 250,000 clones, 85% to 95% of them seen only once. The sample comprised PBMCs or T cells enriched from blood (not recorded which). The receptors shown here come from a man aged 40-49 years who had been exposed to COVID-19.

CDR3 in amino acids: CASSHGQGGTEAFF. In DNA, the CDR3 is TGTGCCAGCAGCCACGGACAGGGAGGGACTGAAGCTTTCTTT. The chain is built from TRBV3-1 (or the pseudogene TRBV3-2) and TRBJ1-1, with 8 bases identical to TRBD1. The ends lost 3 bases at V and 5 bases at J; junction bases unmatched: 5. The length of the CDR3 is 14 residues. CDR1 is LGHDT and CDR2 is YNNKEL in the germline V gene (reference sequence).

The rearrangement uses TRBV19 and TRBJ2-1, with 9 bases matching TRBD2. Trimming removed 3 bases from V and 10 bases from J; junction bases left unmatched: 10. CDR1 and CDR2 from the germline V gene are LNHDA and SQIVND (reference sequence). This CDR3 has 15 residues. CDR3 sequence reads: CASSMRREGLIEQFF. The CDR3 nucleotides read TGTGCCAGTAGTATGAGGCGGGAGGGTCTCATCGAGCAGTTCTTC.

This chain connects TRBV28 to TRBJ1-5; 11 nucleotides agree with TRBD1. This CDR3 is 13 amino acids long. The trim removed 11 bases at V and 7 bases at J, leaving 7 bases unmatched. Per the germline V gene, CDR1 is MDHEN and CDR2 is SYDVKM. The CDR3 reads CAVKGQGGQPQHF. In DNA form, the CDR3 reads TGTGCCGTCAAGGGACAGGGGGGCCAGCCCCAGCATTTT.

The CDR3 spells CASRERTGMDGTDTQYF. Here the CDR3 DNA reads TGCGCCAGCAGGGAGAGGACAGGGATGGATGGCACAGATACGCAGTATTTT. V gene TRBV5-1 combines with J gene TRBJ2-3, with TRBD1 identical over 8 bases. J gave up 1 base and V 5 bases, and 12 bases lay outside the gene matches. Germline CDR1 is SGHRS and CDR2 is YFSETQ. This CDR3 has 17 amino acids.

This chain links TRBV7-3 with TRBJ2-7; TRBD1 matches at 8 bases. V was pared by 5 bases and J by 6 bases, with 6 bases of the junction left unmatched. CDR1 and CDR2 from the germline V gene are SGHTA and FQGTGA. The CDR3 is made up of 13 amino acids. DNA for the CDR3: TGTGCCAGCAGCGAGGACAGGGAGGCCGAGCAGTACTTC. It specifies CASSEDREAEQYF. The full variable domain, rest sourced from reference TRBV7-3 and TRBJ2-7, is GAGVSQTPSNKVTEKGKYVELRCDPISGHTALYWYRQSLGQGPEFLIYFQGTGAADDSGLPNDRFFAVRPEGSVSTLKIQRTERGDSAVYLCASSEDREAEQYFGPGTRLTVT.

This clone was detected only once. The rearrangement uses TRBV9 and TRBJ2-7; 8 nucleotides match TRBD2. Germline CDR1 SGDLS, CDR2 YYNGEE. The CDR3 contains 18 residues. V trimming: 0 bases; J trimming: 7 bases; junction bases outside the gene matches: 18. In nucleotides, the CDR3 is TGTGCCAGCAGCGTAGGGGTCGGGAGGGCCGTAGGTCCATCTGAGCAGTACTTC. It is translated as CASSVGVGRAVGPSEQYF.

CDR3 sequence reads: CAISEIPGQGAGEQYF. The CDR3 region has the DNA TGTGCCATCAGTGAGATTCCAGGACAGGGGGCAGGCGAGCAGTACTTC. This chain links TRBV10-3 with TRBJ2-7; the match to TRBD1 covers 11 bases. In germline, CDR1 is ENHRY, CDR2 SYGVKD. CDR3 length equals 16 residues. V shed 2 bases, J shed 6 bases, and the junction held 9 bases outside the gene matches.

The rearrangement links TRBV28 to TRBJ1-2; D is ambiguous. V lost 11 bases and J lost 4, with 26 bases in between. This CDR3 has 16 amino acids. Per germline, CDR1 MDHEN and CDR2 SYDVKM. DNA of the CDR3: TGTGCCTGCGACGACCCGGGAAGGCCGACTTCCTATGGCTACACCTTC. Its translation is CACDDPGRPTSYGYTF.

The rearrangement links TRBV29-1 to TRBJ2-7, with TRBD2 matching over 10 bases. The CDR3 spans 13 residues. Losses at the gene ends were 5 bases for V and 4 bases for J; bases not matched to a gene: 5. CDR1 is SQVTM, CDR2 ANQGSEA, per germline. The CDR3 sequence: CSVRTSGKYEQYF. CDR3 coding DNA: TGCAGCGTTCGAACTAGCGGGAAATACGAGCAGTACTTC.

The DNA for the CDR3 is TGCGCCAGCAGCTTGTCCCCAGCGGGGGCCTACAATGAGCAGTTCTTC. Its translation: CASSLSPAGAYNEQFF. The chain couples TRBV5-1 to TRBJ2-1; TRBD2 agrees at 8 bases. Trimming removed 1 base from V and 2 bases from J; junction bases left unmatched: 5. The CDR3 is 16 amino acids. Germline CDR1 is SGHRS and CDR2 is YFSETQ. Combining the CDR3 with reference TRBV5-1 and TRBJ2-1 gives the whole variable domain KAGVTQTPRYLIKTRGQQVTLSCSPISGHRSVSWYQQTPGQGLQFLFEYFSETQRNKGNFPGRFSGRQFSNSRSEMNVSTLELGDSALYLCASSLSPAGAYNEQFFGPGTRLTVL.

CDR3 bases: TGTGCCAGCAGTGAAGCAAAACTAGCGGGAGGGTGGGAGCAGTACTTC. Translating gives CASSEAKLAGGWEQYF. This chain connects TRBV2 to TRBJ2-7; 13 bases agree with TRBD2. Germline lookup yields CDR1 SNHLY and CDR2 FYNNEI. J gave up 7 bases and V 0 bases, and 6 bases lay outside the gene matches. The CDR3 runs to 16 residues.

CDR3 loop: CASSYQGQSSGNTIYF. The CDR3 nucleotides are TGCGCCAGCAGCTACCAGGGACAGTCCTCTGGAAACACCATATATTTT. The chain uses TRBV5-1 and TRBJ1-3; TRBD1 agrees at 7 bases. The germline CDR1 and CDR2 sequences are SGHRS and YFSETQ. V lost 3 bases and J lost 0; bases outside the gene matches: 6. This CDR3 region has 16 residues.

Points on this clone: The same CDR3 arises from other DNA sequences in this sample as well. Written as DNA, the CDR3 is TGTGCCAGCAGTCCAGGGGGCGGTTCACCCCTCCACTTT. This translates into CASSPGGGSPLHF. This chain links TRBV6-5 with TRBJ1-6; 8 nucleotides agree with TRBD1. Unmatched junction bases numbered 3, after V lost 5 bases and J lost 9 bases. The CDR3 spans 13 residues. Per the germline V gene, CDR1 is MNHEY and CDR2 is SVGAGI.

V and J are TRBV10-3 and TRBJ2-7; D may be TRBD2 (5 bases). Trimming took 8 bases from V and 4 from J, leaving 12 bases between them. CDR1 is ENHRY, CDR2 SYGVKD, per germline. The CDR3 is 12 residues long. The CDR3 sequence is CAIRDTAYEQYF. CDR3 DNA sequence: TGTGCCATCCGGGATACAGCGTACGAGCAGTACTTC.

This chain connects TRBV2 to TRBJ2-2; D might be TRBD1 (6 bases). This CDR3 comprises 14 residues. Germline V gene sequence: CDR1 SNHLY, CDR2 FYNNEI. The ends were cut back, 8 bases at V and 3 bases at J, with 13 bases in the middle. The CDR3 sequence: CASYWKGDTGELFF. In DNA, the CDR3 is TGTGCCAGCTACTGGAAGGGGGACACCGGGGAGCTGTTTTTT.

V gene TRBV24-1 combines with J gene TRBJ1-2; D is possibly TRBD1 (6 bases). V was trimmed by 3 bases and J by 8 bases, leaving 15 bases between them. The CDR3 spans 14 residues. Germline V gene sequence: CDR1 KGHDR, CDR2 SFDVKD. The CDR3 spells CATSDPDRIGGYTF. CDR3 sequence (DNA): TGTGCCACCAGTGATCCAGACAGGATCGGGGGCTACACCTTC.

The chain is built from TRBV20-1 and TRBJ1-2; 7 bases are shared with TRBD1. The V and J ends lost 6 bases and 6 bases, in that order; junction bases with no gene match: 4. There are 11 residues in the CDR3. The V gene's germline CDR1 is DFQATT and CDR2 SNEGSKA (reference sequence). CDR3 sequence reads: CSATGQDGYTF. CDR3 bases: TGCAGTGCCACCGGACAGGATGGCTACACCTTC.

Regarding this clone: One junction end does not reproduce the germline sequence, and a read error may be involved. The J gene is TRBJ2-7, the V gene TRBV6-5, with 13 bases matching TRBD2. Germline-derived CDR1 and CDR2 are MNHEY and SVGAGI. This CDR3 is 16 amino acids long. CDR3 DNA: TGTGCCAGCAGCTACTCGCGGACTAGCGGGAGCAACGAGCAGTACTTC. Translated, it gives CASSYSRTSGSNEQYF.

The genes are TRBV19 and TRBJ1-4; 9 positions match TRBD1. This CDR3 is built from 14 residues. The germline V gene encodes CDR1 LNHDA and CDR2 SQIVND (reference sequence). The V gene end was trimmed by 6 bases and the J gene end by 5 bases; junction bases not matched to a gene: 4. The CDR3 bases are TGTGCCAGTAGCGACGACAGGGGGAATGAAAAACTGTTTTTT. This encodes CASSDDRGNEKLFF. The variable domain in full, with the rest retrieved from reference TRBV19 and TRBJ1-4, is DGGITQSPKYLFRKEGQNVTLSCEQNLNHDAMYWYRQDPGQGLRLIYYSQIVNDFQKGDIAEGYSVSREKKESFPLTVTSAQKNPTAFYLCASSDDRGNEKLFFGSGTQLSVL.

The CDR3 nucleotides are TGTGCCACCAGCAGTGAGATAACGAGCTCCTACGAGCAGTACTTC. This codes for CATSSEITSSYEQYF. The chain is built from TRBV15 and TRBJ2-7; D unresolved. This CDR3 contains 15 residues. From germline, CDR1 is LNHNV and CDR2 YYDKDF (reference sequence). V gave up 3 bases and J gave up 0 bases, with 12 bases separating them. Complete variable domain (other parts from reference TRBV15 and TRBJ2-7): DAMVIQNPRYQVTQFGKPVTLSCSQTLNHNVMYWYQQKSSQAPKLLFHYYDKDFNNEADTPDNFQSRRPNTSFCFLDIRSPGLGDTAMYLCATSSEITSSYEQYFGPGTRLTVT.

This chain links TRBV5-4 with TRBJ1-2; D is possibly TRBD1 (5 bases). The CDR3 extends over 15 amino acids. V was trimmed by 3 bases and J by 3 bases, leaving 15 bases between them. Germline loops: CDR1 SGHNT, CDR2 YYREEE (reference sequence). The CDR3 coding sequence is TGTGCCAGCAGCTCAGACCGCAGGGATCACTATGGCTACACCTTC. Its translation: CASSSDRRDHYGYTF.

The J gene is TRBJ2-3, the V gene TRBV28, with a possible D match to TRBD2 (6 bases). Germline assignment: CDR1 MDHEN and CDR2 SYDVKM. This CDR3 contains 15 residues. The ends were cut back, 5 bases at V and 1 base at J, with 13 bases in the middle. CDR3 residues: CASSRSGTRTDTQYF. The CDR3 region has the DNA TGTGCCAGCAGTCGATCCGGGACTCGCACAGATACGCAGTATTTT.

The rearrangement links TRBV7-9 to TRBJ2-7; D remains ambiguous. Trimming removed 5 bases at V and 7 bases at J, with 9 bases between. Germline CDR1 reads SEHNR; CDR2 reads FQNEAQ (reference sequence). The CDR3 loop spans 11 amino acids. CDR3 in amino acids: CASSPLTEQYF. CDR3 bases: TGTGCCAGCAGCCCCCTAACGGAGCAGTACTTC.

The rearrangement uses TRBV5-6 and TRBJ2-2; the D is unclear. The germline CDR1 and CDR2 sequences are SGHDT and YYEEEE. V shed 0 bases and J shed 6 bases, with 6 bases lying between them. CDR3 length: 13 residues. The CDR3 nucleotides read TGTGCCAGCAGCTTGGGAGGTTCCGGGGAGCTGTTTTTT. Amino acid sequence: CASSLGGSGELFF.

The J gene is TRBJ1-5, the V gene TRBV5-1, with D possibly TRBD1 on 6 matching bases. Germline CDR1 SGHRS, CDR2 YFSETQ. V lost 3 bases and J lost 4, with 17 bases in between. The CDR3 is 16 residues long. The CDR3 nucleotides read TGCGCCAGCAGCTACGGGGGGCAGGGGCCGAATCAGCCCCAGCATTTT. Encoded protein: CASSYGGQGPNQPQHF.

The V and J genes are TRBV28 and TRBJ2-2; D call uncertain. The germline V and J ends were trimmed by 8 bases and 2 bases, with 9 bases remaining between them. CDR3 size: 13 residues. Per the germline V gene, CDR1 is MDHEN and CDR2 is SYDVKM. The CDR3 loop reads CASGVPNTGELFF. CDR3 coding DNA: TGTGCCAGCGGAGTTCCCAACACCGGGGAGCTGTTTTTT.

This clone appeared a single time. The chain uses TRBV28 and TRBJ1-5, with 8 bases identical to TRBD1. This CDR3 has 15 amino acids. From germline, CDR1 is MDHEN and CDR2 SYDVKM. J was trimmed by 2 bases and V by 9 bases; bases with no gene match: 9. The CDR3 DNA reads TGTGCCAGTACACGAACAGGGGGTGGCAATCAGCCCCAGCATTTT. Its protein is CASTRTGGGNQPQHF.

Details on this clone: Since a much larger clone is just one base distant, this may be a read error. The genes are TRBV6-4 and TRBJ2-3; 8 positions agree with TRBD1. CDR3 length equals 15 residues. Losses at the gene ends were 0 bases for V and 1 base for J; bases not matched to a gene: 0. CDR1 MRHNA and CDR2 SNTAGT come from the germline V gene. CDR3 DNA: TGTGCCAGCAGTGACTCGGGACAGGGCACAGATACGCAGTATTTT. This codes for CASSDSGQGTDTQYF.

This clone has more than one count but fewer than ten. The V call is TRBV28, the J call TRBJ2-7, with D tentatively TRBD2 (7 bases). Germline V gene sequence: CDR1 MDHEN, CDR2 SYDVKM. V was clipped by 8 bases and J by 9 bases, with 17 bases between them. The CDR3 is 12 amino acids. The CDR3 here is CASHRAGAPQYF. DNA of the CDR3: TGTGCCAGCCACAGGGCGGGGGCCCCGCAGTACTTC.